These T cell receptor beta chains were read from a single sample in a study of response to subunit inactivated influenza vaccine. Each CDR3 protein is one row after TCRdb ran MiXCR on the RT-PCR reads. Of just over 300,000 distinct CDR3 sequences listed, 22% are singletons. This material consisted of PBMCs from blood, taken about 20 months after vaccination. Receptors originate from a man in his fifties or sixties who received an inactivated influenza vaccine. Both conserved end residues are part of each CDR3. The D gene is left open where the match is weak. Where a row states a size, it is once, few, many or the class of an expanded clone; other rows omit it.

d_gene: -
v_gene: TRBV9
j_gene: TRBJ1-1
abundance: -
CDR3nt: TGTGCCAGCAGCGTAGCACCCCAGCCGAACACTGAAGCTTTCTTT
CDR3aa: CASSVAPQPNTEAFF

d_gene: -
v_gene: TRBV4-3
j_gene: TRBJ1-1
abundance: few
CDR3nt: TGCGCCAGCAGCCAAGATGTGGGGGTTGGCACTGAAGCTTTCTTT
CDR3aa: CASSQDVGVGTEAFF

d_gene: TRBD1
v_gene: TRBV20-1
j_gene: TRBJ1-5
abundance: -
CDR3nt: TGCAGTGCTAAAGGGACAGGGATTAATCAGCCCCAGCATTTT
CDR3aa: CSAKGTGINQPQHF

d_gene: -
v_gene: TRBV28
j_gene: TRBJ1-5
abundance: -
CDR3nt: TGTGCCGGCCGTGCACGTGGGGTTCAGGCCCAGCATTTT
CDR3aa: CAGRARGVQAQHF

d_gene: -
v_gene: TRBV4-3
j_gene: TRBJ1-5
abundance: few
CDR3nt: TGCGCCAGCAGCCAAGATTTCGGTGGTCAGCCCCAGCATTTT
CDR3aa: CASSQDFGGQPQHF

d_gene: -
v_gene: TRBV3-1
j_gene: TRBJ1-6
abundance: few
CDR3nt: TGTGCCAGCAGCCAAGATCCCCCAGGGGAAGTATATAATTCACCCCTCCACTTT
CDR3aa: CASSQDPPGEVYNSPLHF

d_gene: -
v_gene: TRBV2
j_gene: TRBJ2-1
abundance: few
CDR3nt: TGTGCCAGCAGGGGATTTTTCTACAATGAGCAGTTCTTC
CDR3aa: CASRGFFYNEQFF

d_gene: TRBD1
v_gene: TRBV6-2/TRBV6-3
j_gene: TRBJ1-1
abundance: few
CDR3nt: TGTGCCAGCAGCCCCGGGACAGGGTTCTTGAACACTGAAGCTTTCTTT
CDR3aa: CASSPGTGFLNTEAFF

d_gene: -
v_gene: TRBV20-1
j_gene: TRBJ1-1
abundance: -
CDR3nt: TGCAGTGCTAGAGATGGGGAGGGGAGAGTTGGTGGCACTGAAGCTTTCTTT
CDR3aa: CSARDGEGRVGGTEAFF

d_gene: TRBD2
v_gene: TRBV28
j_gene: TRBJ2-1
abundance: few
CDR3nt: TGTGCCAGCAGTTGGCTAGCGGGAGCCACTAGGAGCGATGAGCAGTTCTTC
CDR3aa: CASSWLAGATRSDEQFF

d_gene: -
v_gene: TRBV6-2/TRBV6-3
j_gene: TRBJ1-5
abundance: -
CDR3nt: TGTGCCAGCAGAGTACAGAGGGACTCCAATCAGCCCCAGCATTTT
CDR3aa: CASRVQRDSNQPQHF

d_gene: -
v_gene: TRBV5-5
j_gene: TRBJ2-7
abundance: -
CDR3nt: TGTGCCAGCAGCTTGGCCGAGTGGGGGCCTACCTACGAGCAGTACTTC
CDR3aa: CASSLAEWGPTYEQYF

d_gene: -
v_gene: TRBV5-5
j_gene: TRBJ2-7
abundance: -
CDR3nt: TGTGCCAGCAGCTTAATAGCAGAGTACGAGCAGTACTTC
CDR3aa: CASSLIAEYEQYF

d_gene: -
v_gene: TRBV7-9
j_gene: TRBJ2-1
abundance: -
CDR3nt: TGTGCCAGCAGCAACCAGGGGGGTTCCTACAATGAGCAGTTCTTC
CDR3aa: CASSNQGGSYNEQFF

d_gene: -
v_gene: TRBV14
j_gene: TRBJ2-1
abundance: -
CDR3nt: TGTGCCAGCAGCCAACGGGAGCAGGGTGAGCAGTTCTTC
CDR3aa: CASSQREQGEQFF

d_gene: -
v_gene: TRBV7-9
j_gene: TRBJ2-1
abundance: -
CDR3nt: TGTGCCAGCAGCTACTACTACAATGAGCAGTTCTTC
CDR3aa: CASSYYYNEQFF

d_gene: TRBD1
v_gene: TRBV29-1
j_gene: TRBJ2-2
abundance: -
CDR3nt: TGCAGCGTATCTGAAGGGGGCAACACCGGGGAGCTGTTTTTT
CDR3aa: CSVSEGGNTGELFF

d_gene: TRBD2
v_gene: TRBV24-1
j_gene: TRBJ2-1
abundance: many
CDR3nt: TGTGCCACCAGTGATTTATCGGGGGGATACAATGAGCAGTTCTTC
CDR3aa: CATSDLSGGYNEQFF

d_gene: TRBD1
v_gene: TRBV11-2
j_gene: TRBJ1-1
abundance: many
CDR3nt: TGTGCCAGCAGCCCGATCACAGGGGGGATCACTGAAGCTTTCTTT
CDR3aa: CASSPITGGITEAFF

d_gene: -
v_gene: TRBV28
j_gene: TRBJ1-2
abundance: many
CDR3nt: TGTGCCAGCAGCTTGTGGGGAGGCTACACCTTC
CDR3aa: CASSLWGGYTF

d_gene: -
v_gene: TRBV5-1
j_gene: TRBJ1-2
abundance: few
CDR3nt: TGCGCCAGCAGCTTGGACAGTTTGCAGGGCGCTGGCTACACCTTC
CDR3aa: CASSLDSLQGAGYTF

d_gene: -
v_gene: TRBV7-2
j_gene: TRBJ2-7
abundance: -
CDR3nt: TGTGCCAGCAGCTCCACATTTTCCGCGGGTCGCTACGAGCAGTACTTC
CDR3aa: CASSSTFSAGRYEQYF

d_gene: TRBD2
v_gene: TRBV30
j_gene: TRBJ2-5
abundance: -
CDR3nt: TGTGCCTGGAGTGCAGCGGGGTCTAGGGAGACCCAGTACTTC
CDR3aa: CAWSAAGSRETQYF

d_gene: -
v_gene: TRBV7-3
j_gene: TRBJ2-2
abundance: -
CDR3nt: TGTGCCAGTAGACAGGGAGGCGGAACCGGGGAGCTGTTTTTT
CDR3aa: CASRQGGGTGELFF

d_gene: TRBD2
v_gene: TRBV6-1
j_gene: TRBJ2-1
abundance: many
CDR3nt: TGTGCCAGCAGTACCGGGACTAGCGGGAGCAATGAGCAGTTCTTC
CDR3aa: CASSTGTSGSNEQFF

d_gene: -
v_gene: TRBV7-7
j_gene: TRBJ1-1
abundance: -
CDR3nt: TGTGCTAGCAGCTTTGAGAGGGGCACTGAAGCTTTCTTT
CDR3aa: CASSFERGTEAFF

d_gene: -
v_gene: TRBV9
j_gene: TRBJ1-2
abundance: -
CDR3nt: TGTGCCAGCAGCCCTCAGACTGAAGCTAACTATGGCTACACCTTC
CDR3aa: CASSPQTEANYGYTF

d_gene: TRBD2
v_gene: TRBV20-1
j_gene: TRBJ2-3
abundance: few
CDR3nt: TGCAGTGCTAGAGATATCGGCGGGAGTATCGCAGATACGCAGTATTTT
CDR3aa: CSARDIGGSIADTQYF

d_gene: -
v_gene: TRBV6-5
j_gene: TRBJ1-5
abundance: -
CDR3nt: TGTGCCAGCAGTTACTCGATCAGGGATCAGCCCCAGCATTTT
CDR3aa: CASSYSIRDQPQHF

d_gene: -
v_gene: TRBV20-1
j_gene: TRBJ2-7
abundance: few
CDR3nt: TGCAGTGGACAGGACTGGGGTTCACCCTCTTCCTCCTACGAGCAGTACTTC
CDR3aa: CSGQDWGSPSSSYEQYF

d_gene: TRBD1
v_gene: TRBV9
j_gene: TRBJ2-7
abundance: -
CDR3nt: TGTGCCAGCAGCGTAGGACAGGGTGTGATCCACGAGCAGTACTTC
CDR3aa: CASSVGQGVIHEQYF

d_gene: -
v_gene: TRBV5-1
j_gene: TRBJ2-1
abundance: -
CDR3nt: TGCGCCAGCACCGGACGGGACTTCTCAAATGAGCAGTTCTTC
CDR3aa: CASTGRDFSNEQFF

d_gene: -
v_gene: TRBV4-2
j_gene: TRBJ2-2
abundance: few
CDR3nt: TGTGCCAGCAGCCAAGAGTTCCCCGCCGACACCGGGGAGCTGTTTTTT
CDR3aa: CASSQEFPADTGELFF

d_gene: -
v_gene: TRBV5-1
j_gene: TRBJ2-2
abundance: -
CDR3nt: TGCGCCAGCAGCTTGGACCAGGACCTCATCACCGGGGAGCTGTTTTTT
CDR3aa: CASSLDQDLITGELFF

d_gene: -
v_gene: TRBV2
j_gene: TRBJ1-5
abundance: -
CDR3nt: TGTGCCAGCAGCGTCGGAGGGGATTTAAATCAGCCCCAGCATTTT
CDR3aa: CASSVGGDLNQPQHF

d_gene: TRBD1
v_gene: TRBV5-1
j_gene: TRBJ2-1
abundance: few
CDR3nt: TGCGCCAGCAGCACGGACAGGCGTGAGCAGTTCTTC
CDR3aa: CASSTDRREQFF

d_gene: TRBD2
v_gene: TRBV20-1
j_gene: TRBJ2-1
abundance: -
CDR3nt: TGCAGTGCTAGGCCCTCCGCGGGGGGGCCCCTTGAGCAGTTCTTC
CDR3aa: CSARPSAGGPLEQFF

d_gene: TRBD2
v_gene: TRBV6-5
j_gene: TRBJ2-1
abundance: -
CDR3nt: TGTGCCAGCAGTTACCCCCCTAGCGGGAGTGCCCAGTTCTTC
CDR3aa: CASSYPPSGSAQFF

d_gene: -
v_gene: TRBV12-3/TRBV12-4
j_gene: TRBJ2-7
abundance: -
CDR3nt: TGTGCCAGCAGTTTTACAGGGTTTCTGGGCGAGCAGTACTTC
CDR3aa: CASSFTGFLGEQYF